This TCR beta chain is drawn from a study of T-cell reconstitution after alpha-beta-depleted transplantation in children. Study results and limitations: The origin of alpha-beta T cells about two months after transplant was reportedly several hundred expanded graft clones.

Library preparation (for TCRbeta) was performed with unique molecular identifiers. Each CDR3 protein is one row after TCRdb ran MiXCR on the PCR reads. The sample has fewer than 550,000 distinct CDR3 sequences, roughly 11% seen once. The V and J ends lost 2 bases and 4 bases respectively, with 11 bases between them. The CDR3 is 14 residues long. Germline V gene lookup returns CDR1 MNHEY and CDR2 SVGEGT. This clonotype was detected many times. The antigen remains unidentified. This chain connects TRBV6-2 or TRBV6-3 to TRBJ2-5; D ambiguous. This sequence was found in a female patient between 2 and 15 years old who had a stem cell transplant for aplastic anemia, so the T cells may come from the graft donor. Here the sequenced sample was PBMCs, mostly from graft donor cells, taken 180 days after TCRalphabeta/CD19-depleted stem cell transplant. CDR3 sequence: CASSYVSLGETQYF. The CDR3 region has the DNA TGTGCCAGCAGTTACGTCTCCCTCGGAGAGACCCAGTACTTC.